This TCR beta chain derives from a study of shared T cell receptors in the human thymus. Repertoires were generated with immunoSEQ multiplex PCR, while TCRdb's copy carries only in-frame clones and drops some. Of roughly 560,000 clones in the sample, 78% were seen once. CDR3 length: 13 amino acids. Deletions cut 5 bases from V and 1 base from J, with 8 bases between. CDR1 is MGHDK and CDR2 is SYGVNS in the germline V gene. These data are also associated with another study on human thymus T cells. This second study notes: All donors were healthy Finnish infants who were undergoing corrective surgery to treat congenital heart defects. Biased V and J segment usage appeared in thymus and peripheral blood.

This TCR derives from a boy in the first two years of life with a congenital heart defect. Input material: thymocytes. This rearrangement joins TRBV25-1 to TRBJ1-1; D not certain. The CDR3 loop reads CASSLYGNTEAFF. In DNA, the CDR3 is TGTGCCAGCAGTCTGTACGGGAACACTGAAGCTTTCTTT.